This TCR beta chain originates from a study of response to subunit inactivated influenza vaccine. The study, taken as a whole, reports: A suggestion made by the authors is that each seasonal influenza vaccination recruits few new T cells.

This clonotype turned up a few times. No antigen is known for it. The CDR3 sequence is 11 residues long. Germline CDR1 is DFQATT and CDR2 is SNEGSKA (reference sequence). TCRdb independently ran MiXCR on the RT-PCR reads; one entry per CDR3 protein. The table shows around 500,000 distinct CDR3 sequences, with around 9.9% occurring only once. The rearrangement links TRBV20-1 to TRBJ2-1; D perhaps matches TRBD2 (6 bases). This receptor was obtained from a man between 45 and 60 years old who received an inactivated influenza vaccine. The sequencing used PBMCs from blood, collected more than 35 days after vaccination. The CDR3 DNA is TGCAGCACGGGAGCGTACAATGAGCAGTTCTTC. This gives the protein CSTGAYNEQFF.